This T cell receptor (beta chain) was retrieved from a study of identical twins. Study findings and constraints: In beta out-of-frame sequences, the excess sharing between twins was weaker. Insertion counts were lower in abundant cord blood beta clonotypes, a trend that memory repertoires did not show.

Carrying unique molecular identifiers, the cDNA also gained a universal primer site through template switching. Via MiXCR, TCRdb re-called the 5' RACE reads, giving one row per CDR3 protein. The sample includes 450,000 or so distinct CDR3 sequences, around 18% of them seen just once. This clonotype was seen at least ten times. Its specificity is unknown. Per the germline V gene, CDR1 is SGHRS and CDR2 is YFSETQ. J was trimmed by 7 bases and V by 3 bases; bases with no gene match: 6. The CDR3 is made up of 13 amino acids. Sequencing was done on a sample of naive T cells sorted from blood. The chain is built from TRBV5-1 and TRBJ2-7; 8 nucleotides line up with TRBD2. This clonotype originated in a man between 50 and 59 years old in good health. The CDR3 sequence is CASSSSRGGEQYF. Written as DNA, the CDR3 is TGCGCCAGCAGCTCTTCACGGGGGGGGGAGCAGTACTTC.